This T cell receptor (beta chain) was captured by sequencing in a study of T cells after yellow fever vaccination. Regarding the study as a whole: Relatively few clonotypes were ones that appeared in both CD4 and CD8 compartments. The secondary response peaked faster, at day 5 versus 15, but was weaker. Most primary-vaccination clones reappeared after the booster (more than 95% CD4, about 88% CD8).

A process of 5'RACE template switching, which added a universal primer site and UMIs, was used to make TCR cDNA. TCRdb ran MiXCR on the 5' RACE reads and lists one entry per CDR3 protein. The sample has 250,000 or so distinct CDR3 sequences; about 3.9% are singletons. This clonotype came up many times. The antigen is unknown. The TCR originated in a man between 18 and 35 years old who received the YFV17D yellow fever vaccine. This specimen consisted of PBMCs, obtained 15 days after the yellow fever booster vaccination.

CDR3 protein: CASSLEGSVEQFF. The CDR3 nucleotides are TGCGCCAGCAGCTTGGAAGGCTCCGTGGAGCAGTTCTTC. The chain combines TRBV5-1 with TRBJ2-1; D gene uncertain. The CDR3 covers 13 residues. Trimming left V 0 bases short and J 10 bases short, with 11 bases between. The germline V gene encodes CDR1 SGHRS and CDR2 YFSETQ.